Detailed here is one TCR beta chain. Compared with germline, one end of the junction differs, possibly owing to a read error. The CDR3 contains 13 residues. Per the germline V gene, CDR1 is MRHNA and CDR2 is SNTAGT. These data come from a study of shared clonotypes between healthy human individuals. The genomic DNA of each subset was split evenly across several immunoSEQ plates. The method was immunoSEQ multiplex PCR; TCRdb's version includes in-frame clones alone and lacks a portion of them. The table lists some 1,100,000 clones, approximately 78% of them singletons, with under 0.6% in the top ten. The chain uses TRBV6-4 and TRBJ2-7; D is uncertain. This receptor was taken from a man between 18 and 29 years old in good health. Some clones in this sample may be carry-over from other donors' samples. Sequencing was carried out using memory CD4+ T cells from PBMCs. This sample's subset: CD45RA-negative fraction. The CDR3 nucleotides read TGCGCCAGCAGTGACTCTTACGGTTACGAGCAGTACTTC. Amino acid sequence: CASSDSYGYEQYF.